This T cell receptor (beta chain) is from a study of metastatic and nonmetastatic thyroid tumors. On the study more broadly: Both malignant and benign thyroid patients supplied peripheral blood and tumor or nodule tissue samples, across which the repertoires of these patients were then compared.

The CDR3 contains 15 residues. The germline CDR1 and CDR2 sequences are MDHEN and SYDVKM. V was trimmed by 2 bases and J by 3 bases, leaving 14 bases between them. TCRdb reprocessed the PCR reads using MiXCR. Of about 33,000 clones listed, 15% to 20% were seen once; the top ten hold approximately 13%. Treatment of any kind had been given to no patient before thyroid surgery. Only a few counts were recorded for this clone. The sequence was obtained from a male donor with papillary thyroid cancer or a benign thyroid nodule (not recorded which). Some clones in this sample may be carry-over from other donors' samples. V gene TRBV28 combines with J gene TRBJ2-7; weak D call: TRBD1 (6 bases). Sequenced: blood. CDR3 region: CASSLPHRGGYEQYF. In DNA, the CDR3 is TGTGCCAGCAGTTTACCCCATAGAGGGGGCTACGAGCAGTACTTC.